The source of this T cell receptor (beta chain) is a study of regulatory T cells in long-lasting Graves disease. CDR3 size: 13 residues. V lost 5 bases to trimming and J lost 6 bases; unmatched junction nucleotides: 5. CDR1 and CDR2 (germline): SGHTA, FQGTGA. Investigators prepared the TCR beta libraries by applying iRepertoire HTBI primers and Arm-PCR of CDR3 regions. One entry per CDR3 protein results from TCRdb running MiXCR on the multiplex PCR reads. The repertoire holds hundreds of thousands of distinct CDR3 sequences, with about 14% as singletons. This clonotype showed up many times. The time point was: newly diagnosed GD, antithyroid drugs for less than 3 months. Extracted RNA from PBMCs served as the source of the TCR library.

The V gene is TRBV7-3, the J gene TRBJ2-3; 7 nucleotides align to TRBD2. The sequence was collected from a female donor with Graves disease. The sequenced sample was peripheral blood mononuclear cells (PBMCs), obtained at new diagnosis, from a patient treated with antithyroid drugs. CDR3 sequence: CASSTGLVDTQYF. CDR3 DNA: TGTGCCAGCAGCACTGGACTAGTTGATACGCAGTATTTT.